The 23 T cell receptor beta chains below all came from one sample that was sequenced in a study of post-analysis software for immune sequencing data. Prepared TCR beta cDNA libraries contained unique molecular identifiers. In TCRdb, the PCR reads were re-called with MiXCR into one record per CDR3 protein. Of about 540,000 distinct CDR3 sequences listed, about a third are singletons. Study results and limitations: Relative to controls, patients had a handful of TRBV segments at higher frequency, with TRBV5-6, TRBV5-1 and TRBV20-1 among these.

The antigens for these receptors are not known. The source material was blood. The receptors derive from a girl aged 2-17 years with multiple sclerosis.

This chain uses TRBV27 with TRBJ1-1; D not certain. This CDR3 is built from 14 residues. Germline V lookup: CDR1 MNHEY, CDR2 SMNVEV (reference sequence). Deletions cut 2 bases from V and 1 base from J, with 8 bases between. The DNA of the CDR3 is TGTGCCAGCAGTTTAACATCACCGAACACTGAAGCTTTCTTT. Amino acid sequence: CASSLTSPNTEAFF.

Many counts were recorded for this clonotype. The chain combines TRBV6-1 with TRBJ2-7; D uncertain. This CDR3 comprises 11 residues. Trimming pared 2 bases from V and 3 bases from J, leaving 2 bases between. Germline assignment: CDR1 MNHNS and CDR2 SASEGT. The CDR3 reads CASSENYEQYF. CDR3 nucleotides: TGTGCCAGCAGTGAAAACTACGAGCAGTACTTC.

This clonotype was recorded once. The chain is built from TRBV13 and TRBJ2-3; perhaps TRBD2 as D (6 bases). Germline CDR1 PRHDT, CDR2 FYEKMQ (reference sequence). Trimming pared 3 bases from V and 0 bases from J, leaving 22 bases between. This CDR3 has 19 residues. The DNA for the CDR3 is TGTGCCAGCAGCTTCCCGGTTCGGCGGGGCTTGACTAGCACAGATACGCAGTATTTT. Amino acids: CASSFPVRRGLTSTDTQYF.

DNA for the CDR3: TGTGCCAGCTCACCACTCCCTGTGTTTTCTAGCACAGATACGCAGTATTTT. Protein product: CASSPLPVFSSTDTQYF. The chain joins TRBV18 to TRBJ2-3; D gene uncertain. The CDR3 runs 17 residues. The V end lost 1 base, the J end lost 0 bases, and 14 bases lay between the germline ends. Germline V gene data show CDR1 as KGHSH and CDR2 as LQKENI.

This clonotype occurred a few times. This chain connects TRBV29-1 to TRBJ2-5; TRBD2 matches at 7 bases. Trimming removed 2 bases from V and 3 bases from J; junction bases left unmatched: 6. CDR1 and CDR2 (germline): SQVTM, ANQGSEA. The CDR3 has 14 amino acids. The chain's CDR3 is CSVELAGREETQYF. CDR3 DNA sequence: TGCAGCGTTGAATTGGCAGGGAGGGAAGAGACCCAGTACTTC.

This clonotype was seen a handful of times. The DNA of the CDR3 is TGCGCCAGTAACGAACTAGCGGTCCTCACAGATACGCAGTATTTT. The encoded protein is CASNELAVLTDTQYF. The chain combines TRBV10-2 with TRBJ2-3; TRBD2 agrees at 8 bases. The CDR3 contains 15 residues. V gave up 9 bases and J gave up 2 bases; unmatched junction bases: 10. Per germline, CDR1 WSHSY and CDR2 SAAADI.

There are a few counts of this clonotype. The chain recombines TRBV20-1 with TRBJ2-3, with 8 bases matching TRBD2. V was clipped by 0 bases and J by 4 bases; unmatched bases: 6. The CDR3 sequence is 15 residues long. Germline CDR1 is DFQATT and CDR2 is SNEGSKA (reference sequence). CDR3: CSAREGRGVADTQYF. In DNA form, the CDR3 reads TGCAGTGCTAGAGAGGGGCGGGGGGTTGCAGATACGCAGTATTTT.

The sample holds many counts of this clonotype. The chain recombines TRBV2 with TRBJ2-1; TRBD1 agrees at 12 bases. Trimming took 5 bases from V and 8 from J; bases not matched to a gene: 7. The CDR3 spans 15 residues. Germline V gene lookup returns CDR1 SNHLY and CDR2 FYNNEI. The CDR3 nucleotides read TGTGCCAGCAGTCCCAGGGACAGGGGGCTAGATGAGCAGTTCTTC. Amino acid sequence: CASSPRDRGLDEQFF.

This clonotype was seen a handful of times. V gene TRBV29-1 combines with J gene TRBJ1-2; D is ambiguous. The CDR3 length is 11 residues. V gave up 5 bases and J gave up 2 bases, with 6 bases separating them. CDR1 is SQVTM and CDR2 is ANQGSEA in the germline V gene. CDR3 sequence (DNA): TGCAGCGTTCGGTGGAACTATGGCTACACCTTC. Protein: CSVRWNYGYTF.

This clonotype was seen a few times. The V gene is TRBV20-1, the J gene TRBJ2-5; 9 bases match TRBD1. This CDR3 is 15 amino acids long. V shed 6 bases, J shed 0 bases, and the junction held 8 bases outside the gene matches. Germline-derived CDR1 and CDR2 are DFQATT and SNEGSKA (reference sequence). This CDR3 is CSAPGQGIHQETQYF. The CDR3 DNA sequence: TGCAGTGCCCCCGGACAGGGGATACACCAAGAGACCCAGTACTTC.

The table lists this clonotype with many counts. The chain recombines TRBV10-3 with TRBJ2-7, with D perhaps matching TRBD2 (6 bases). The CDR3 has 16 residues. V lost 8 bases and J 1 base, leaving 21 bases between the germline ends. The germline V gene encodes CDR1 ENHRY and CDR2 SYGVKD. CDR3 nucleotides: TGTGCCATCGGAGTGGAGGGCCGGGGGTGGTCCTACGAGCAGTACTTC. Its translation is CAIGVEGRGWSYEQYF.

The chain links TRBV24-1 to TRBJ2-7; D uncertain. Germline CDR1 and CDR2: KGHDR and SFDVKD. The CDR3 is 17 residues long. V gave up 3 bases and J gave up 3 bases, with 20 bases separating them. Here the CDR3 reads CATSDSEVWASFYEQYF. The CDR3 bases are TGTGCCACCAGTGATAGCGAGGTATGGGCCTCATTCTACGAGCAGTACTTC.

On this clonotype: Since the CDR3 does not end with the conserved phenylalanine or tryptophan, this likely comes from a read error. The J gene is TRBJ2-5, the V gene TRBV6-6; no reliable D call. CDR1 MNHNY and CDR2 SVGAGI come from the germline V gene (reference sequence). The V gene lost 0 bases and the J gene lost 2 bases, with 13 bases spanning the gap. CDR3 length equals 16 residues. CDR3 bases: TGTGCCAGCAGTTACTCGAGTCTAGTTGGGCAAGAGACCCAGTACGTC. Protein: CASSYSSLVGQETQYV.

This clonotype showed up just a few times. The J gene is TRBJ2-3, the V gene TRBV6-1, with D possibly TRBD2 on 5 matching bases. The CDR3 runs 13 residues. Trimming pared 7 bases from V and 2 bases from J, leaving 10 bases between. The germline gives CDR1 MNHNS, CDR2 SASEGT. The CDR3 nucleotides read TGTGCCAGCACTCGTGGACTCACAGATACGCAGTATTTT. Its protein is CASTRGLTDTQYF.

V gene TRBV4-1 combines with J gene TRBJ2-5; D unclear. V lost 0 bases to trimming and J lost 4 bases, with 9 bases between them. The CDR3 loop spans 14 amino acids. CDR1 and CDR2 (germline): MGHRA, YSYEKL. The chain's CDR3 is CASSQDQMIETQYF. CDR3 nucleotide sequence: TGCGCCAGCAGCCAAGATCAGATGATAGAGACCCAGTACTTC.

This clonotype turned up a few times. The V call is TRBV7-2, the J call TRBJ2-1, with 8 nucleotides matching TRBD1. CDR3 size: 16 residues. The J segment lost 8 bases and the V segment lost 4 bases, leaving 13 bases of the junction unmatched. Germline CDR1 reads SGHTA; CDR2 reads FQGNSA. CDR3 sequence reads: CASSSGRDRFPHEQFF. CDR3 DNA sequence: TGTGCCAGCAGCTCCGGAAGGGACAGGTTTCCCCATGAGCAGTTCTTC.

The V gene is TRBV7-2, the J gene TRBJ2-1, with a tentative D call TRBD2 (5 bases). V was cut by 7 bases and J by 5 bases, with 21 bases left in between. This CDR3 contains 16 residues. Germline CDR1 SGHTA, CDR2 FQGNSA. The CDR3 region is CASTLDHTRPHNEQFF. The CDR3 DNA follows: TGTGCCAGCACCTTGGACCATACTAGGCCTCACAATGAGCAGTTCTTC.

The chain links TRBV5-1 to TRBJ2-1; the match to TRBD2 covers 12 bases. V trimming: 6 bases; J trimming: 7 bases; junction bases outside the gene matches: 14. The CDR3 contains 17 residues. In germline, CDR1 is SGHRS, CDR2 YFSETQ. CDR3 sequence: CASTRLAGAPVNNEQFF. Here the CDR3 DNA reads TGCGCCAGCACCCGACTAGCGGGGGCCCCTGTAAATAATGAGCAGTTCTTC.

This clonotype came up a few times. A much larger clone lies one base from this, so it may be a read error. This chain links TRBV10-3 with TRBJ2-5; D is unclear. Germline V gives CDR1 ENHRY, CDR2 SYGVKD. With 6 bases removed from V and 2 bases from J, the gap between germline ends came to 13 bases. This CDR3 has 14 residues. CDR3 DNA: TGTGCCATCAGGGATAGGCTGGAACAAGAGACCCAGTACTTC. It specifies CAIRDRLEQETQYF.

The rearrangement uses TRBV5-1 and TRBJ1-2; no clear D. Trimming left V 4 bases short and J 2 bases short, with 15 bases between. Germline V gives CDR1 SGHRS, CDR2 YFSETQ. The CDR3 sequence is 15 residues long. This CDR3 is CASSPGDRHNYGYTF. The CDR3 coding sequence is TGCGCCAGCAGCCCCGGAGATAGACACAACTATGGCTACACCTTC.

The rearrangement joins TRBV24-1 to TRBJ2-1, with D tentatively TRBD1 (5 bases). CDR3 length: 13 residues. V was pared by 9 bases and J by 1 base, with 9 bases between. In germline, CDR1 is KGHDR, CDR2 SFDVKD. CDR3 sequence reads: CATGRGSYNEQFF. The CDR3 region has the DNA TGTGCCACCGGTAGGGGATCCTACAATGAGCAGTTCTTC.

The chain recombines TRBV11-2 with TRBJ1-4; D call uncertain. The germline gives CDR1 SGHAT, CDR2 FQNNGV. The V and J ends lost 6 bases and 5 bases respectively, with 10 bases between them. This CDR3 has 13 residues. CDR3 bases: TGTGCCAGCAGACGCTTCGGGAATGAAAAACTGTTTTTT. Protein product: CASRRFGNEKLFF.

The chain links TRBV20-1 to TRBJ2-3; 10 bases align to TRBD2. Germline V CDR1 and CDR2: DFQATT, SNEGSKA (reference sequence). This CDR3 spans 16 amino acids. Trimming at V came to 0 bases and at J to 6 bases, leaving 9 bases not matched to a gene. The CDR3 coding sequence is TGCAGTGCTAGAGATATAGTAGCGGGGGGATGGGATACGCAGTATTTT. Translated: CSARDIVAGGWDTQYF.